The 7 T cell receptor beta chains presented below share a single source sample, sequenced in a study of T cell repertoires in cytomegalovirus infection. TCRdb reanalysed the reads using MiXCR and keeps one entry per CDR3 protein. The sample contains 700,000 to 850,000 distinct CDR3 sequences, about 33% of which appear only once. These receptors lack a known antigen. This sample comprised cultured CD8+ T cells from PBMCs, obtained from culture after CMV antigen stimulation. These receptors all stem from a human donor in good health (CMV status not recorded). Some clones in this sample may be carry-over from other donors' samples.

The V gene is TRBV5-1, the J gene TRBJ2-1, with D possibly TRBD1 on 6 matching bases. The CDR3 runs to 14 residues. V lost 3 bases, J lost 6 bases, and 13 bases lay in between. CDR1 and CDR2 (germline): SGHRS, YFSETQ. CDR3 coding DNA: TGCGCCAGCAGCTGGGACACCGTCGGCAATGAGCAGTTCTTC. Protein product: CASSWDTVGNEQFF.

This clonotype has ten or more counts. This chain links TRBV10-1 with TRBJ2-1; D is undetermined. Per germline, CDR1 WNHNN and CDR2 SYGVQD (reference sequence). CDR3 length: 14 residues. The V gene lost 4 bases and the J gene lost 3 bases, with 10 bases spanning the gap. CDR3 region: CASSGHSLYNEQFF. The DNA for the CDR3 is TGCGCCAGCAGTGGACATAGCCTCTACAATGAGCAGTTCTTC.

This chain's CDR3 is CASGMTSGGADTQYF. The CDR3 DNA reads TGTGCCAGCGGAATGACTAGCGGGGGCGCAGATACGCAGTATTTT. The gene calls are TRBV6-5 and TRBJ2-3; TRBD2 matches at 12 bases. The CDR3 is 15 amino acids. Germline loops: CDR1 MNHEY, CDR2 SVGAGI. The junction had 7 bases not matched to a gene; V was cut back by 8 bases and J by 4 bases.

This chain joins TRBV6-2 or TRBV6-3 and TRBJ2-5, with D maybe TRBD2 (5 bases). V lost 4 bases, J lost 1 base, and 10 bases lay in between. This CDR3 is built from 14 residues. Germline V gene lookup returns CDR1 MNHEY and CDR2 SVGEGT. The CDR3 bases are TGTGCCAGCAGTTGGCTAGCTCTCCAAGAGACCCAGTACTTC. As protein: CASSWLALQETQYF.

The chain has TRBV28 and TRBJ1-5; D gene unclear. Trimming removed 0 bases from V and 2 bases from J, with 8 bases in between. Germline V lookup: CDR1 MDHEN, CDR2 SYDVKM. The CDR3 runs 15 residues. The CDR3 sequence: CASSLWSDRNQPQHF. CDR3 nucleotides: TGTGCCAGCAGTTTATGGTCTGATCGCAATCAGCCCCAGCATTTT. The full variable domain, in which reference TRBV28 and TRBJ1-5 provide the parts outside the CDR3, is DVKVTQSSRYLVKRTGEKVFLECVQDMDHENMFWYRQDPGLGLRLIYFSYDVKMKEKGDIPEGYSVSREKKERFSLILESASTNQTSMYLCASSLWSDRNQPQHFGDGTRLSIL.

This rearrangement joins TRBV7-8 to TRBJ2-3, with 8 positions matching TRBD2. CDR1 and CDR2 from the germline V gene are SGHVS and FQNEAQ. The CDR3 sequence is 15 residues long. J lost 4 bases, V lost 5 bases, and 8 bases had no gene match. CDR3 coding DNA: TGTGCCAGCAGCCTCCCGTTCGGGGGGGCAGATACGCAGTATTTT. Amino acid sequence: CASSLPFGGADTQYF.

The chain combines TRBV19 with TRBJ1-2; D ambiguous. V lost 5 bases and J lost 5, with 12 bases in between. Germline-derived CDR1 and CDR2 are LNHDA and SQIVND (reference sequence). The CDR3 sequence is 13 residues long. CDR3 sequence reads: CASSLLVRYGYTF. In nucleotides, the CDR3 is TGTGCCAGTAGTCTTCTGGTACGATATGGCTACACCTTC.